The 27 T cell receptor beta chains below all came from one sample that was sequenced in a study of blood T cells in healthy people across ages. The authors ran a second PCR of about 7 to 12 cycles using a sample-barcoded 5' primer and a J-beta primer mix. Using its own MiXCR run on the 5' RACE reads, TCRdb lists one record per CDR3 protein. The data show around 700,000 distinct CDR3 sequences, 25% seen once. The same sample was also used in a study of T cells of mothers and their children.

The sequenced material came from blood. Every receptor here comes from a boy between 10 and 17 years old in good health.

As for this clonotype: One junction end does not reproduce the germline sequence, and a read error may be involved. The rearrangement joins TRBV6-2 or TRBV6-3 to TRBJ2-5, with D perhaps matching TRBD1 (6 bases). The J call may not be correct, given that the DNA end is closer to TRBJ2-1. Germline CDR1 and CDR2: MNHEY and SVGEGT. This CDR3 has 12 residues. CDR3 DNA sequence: TGTACCAGCAGTTACTCTGGACAGACGCAGTTCTTC. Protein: CTSSYSGQTQFF.

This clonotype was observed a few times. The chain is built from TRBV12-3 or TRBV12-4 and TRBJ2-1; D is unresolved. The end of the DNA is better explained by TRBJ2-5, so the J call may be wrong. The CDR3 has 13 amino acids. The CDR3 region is CASSFPTQETQYF. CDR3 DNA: TGTGCCAGCAGTTTCCCCACCCAAGAGACCCAGTACTTC.

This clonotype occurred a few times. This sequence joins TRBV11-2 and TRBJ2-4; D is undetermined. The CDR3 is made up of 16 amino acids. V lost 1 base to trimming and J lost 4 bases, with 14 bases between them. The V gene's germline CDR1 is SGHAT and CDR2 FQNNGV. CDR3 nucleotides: TGTGCCAGCAGCTTAGGCGGTGCGGCTACGAAAAACATTCAGTACTTC. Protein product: CASSLGGAATKNIQYF.

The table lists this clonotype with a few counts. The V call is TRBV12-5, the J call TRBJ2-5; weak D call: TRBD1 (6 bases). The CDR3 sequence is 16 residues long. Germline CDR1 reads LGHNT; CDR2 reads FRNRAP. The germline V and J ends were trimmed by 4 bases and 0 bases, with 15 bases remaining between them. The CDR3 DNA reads TGTGCTAGTGGTTGGACCCATCAGGGGTACCAAGAGACCCAGTACTTC. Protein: CASGWTHQGYQETQYF.

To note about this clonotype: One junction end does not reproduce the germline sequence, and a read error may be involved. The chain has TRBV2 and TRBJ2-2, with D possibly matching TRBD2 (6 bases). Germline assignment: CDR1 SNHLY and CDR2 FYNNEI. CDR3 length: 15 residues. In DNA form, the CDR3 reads TGTGCCAGCAGTCGGCTAGCTACGAACACCGGGGGGCTGTTTTTT. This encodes CASSRLATNTGGLFF.

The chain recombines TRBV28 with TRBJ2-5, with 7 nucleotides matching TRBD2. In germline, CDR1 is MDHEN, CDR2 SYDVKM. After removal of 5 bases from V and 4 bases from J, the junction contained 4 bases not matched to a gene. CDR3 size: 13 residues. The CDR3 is CASSRTRRETQYF. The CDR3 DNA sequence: TGTGCCAGCAGTCGGACTAGAAGAGAGACCCAGTACTTC.

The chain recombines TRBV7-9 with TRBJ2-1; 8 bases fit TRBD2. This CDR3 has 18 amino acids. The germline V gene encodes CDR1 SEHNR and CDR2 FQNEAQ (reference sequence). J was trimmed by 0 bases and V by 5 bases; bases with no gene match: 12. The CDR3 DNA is TGTGCCAGCAGCCCTCGGGGGGGCCAGCTTAGCTCCTACAATGAGCAGTTCTTC. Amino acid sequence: CASSPRGGQLSSYNEQFF.

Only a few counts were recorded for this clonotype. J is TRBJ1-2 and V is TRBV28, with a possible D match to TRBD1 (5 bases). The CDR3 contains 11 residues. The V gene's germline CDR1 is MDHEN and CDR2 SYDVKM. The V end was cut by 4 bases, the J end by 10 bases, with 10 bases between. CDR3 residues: CASSWGRAYTF. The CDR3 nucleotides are TGTGCCAGCAGTTGGGGCAGAGCCTACACCTTC.

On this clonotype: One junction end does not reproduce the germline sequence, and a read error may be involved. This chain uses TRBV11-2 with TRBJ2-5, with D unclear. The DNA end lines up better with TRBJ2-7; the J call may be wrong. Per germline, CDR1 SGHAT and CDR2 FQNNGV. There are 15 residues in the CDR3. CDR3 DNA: TGTGCCCGCAGCTTAGCTCTCGAAGCGTTCTACGAGCAGTACTTC. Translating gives CARSLALEAFYEQYF.

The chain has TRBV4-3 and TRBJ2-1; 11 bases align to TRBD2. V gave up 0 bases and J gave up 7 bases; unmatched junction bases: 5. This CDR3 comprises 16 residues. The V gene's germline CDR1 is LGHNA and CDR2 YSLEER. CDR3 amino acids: CASSQELAGGTNEQFF. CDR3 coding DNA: TGCGCCAGCAGCCAAGAATTAGCGGGGGGGACAAATGAGCAGTTCTTC.

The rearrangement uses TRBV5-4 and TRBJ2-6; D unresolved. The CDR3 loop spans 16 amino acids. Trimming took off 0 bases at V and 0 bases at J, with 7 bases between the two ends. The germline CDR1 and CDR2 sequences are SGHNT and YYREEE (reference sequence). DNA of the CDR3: TGTGCCAGCAGCTTGGACCGCACCTCTGGGGCCAACGTCCTGACTTTC. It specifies CASSLDRTSGANVLTF. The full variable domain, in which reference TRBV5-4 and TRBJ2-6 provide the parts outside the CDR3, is ETGVTQSPTHLIKTRGQQVTLRCSSQSGHNTVSWYQQALGQGPQFIFQYYREEENGRGNFPPRFSGLQFPNYSSELNVNALELDDSALYLCASSLDRTSGANVLTFGAGSRLTVL.

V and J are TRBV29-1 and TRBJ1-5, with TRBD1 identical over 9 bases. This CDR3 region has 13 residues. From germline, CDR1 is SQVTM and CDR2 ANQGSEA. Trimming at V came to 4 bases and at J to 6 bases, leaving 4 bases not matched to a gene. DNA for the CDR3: TGCAGCGTTGGCGAGACAGGGGGTCAGCCCCAGCATTTT. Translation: CSVGETGGQPQHF.

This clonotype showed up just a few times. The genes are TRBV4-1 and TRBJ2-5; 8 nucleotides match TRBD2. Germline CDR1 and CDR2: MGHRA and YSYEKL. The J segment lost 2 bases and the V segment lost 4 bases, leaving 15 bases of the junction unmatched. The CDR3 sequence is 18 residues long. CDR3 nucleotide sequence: TGCGCCAGCAGCCCCAGACTAGCGCAAGGTGGGGGGCAAGAGACCCAGTACTTC. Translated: CASSPRLAQGGGQETQYF.

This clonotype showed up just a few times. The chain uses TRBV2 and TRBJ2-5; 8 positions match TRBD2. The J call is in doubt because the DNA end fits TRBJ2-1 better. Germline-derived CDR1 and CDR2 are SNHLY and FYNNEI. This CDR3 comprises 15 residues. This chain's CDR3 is CASSEGLGTRDEQFF. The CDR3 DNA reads TGTGCCAGCAGTGAGGGACTAGGGACCCGGGATGAGCAGTTCTTC.

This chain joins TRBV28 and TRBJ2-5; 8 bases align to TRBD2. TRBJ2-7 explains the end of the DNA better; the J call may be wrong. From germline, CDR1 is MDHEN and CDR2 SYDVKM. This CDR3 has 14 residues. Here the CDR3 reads CASNTPTGGNEQYF. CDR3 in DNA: TGTGCCAGCAATACCCCGACGGGAGGGAACGAGCAGTACTTC.

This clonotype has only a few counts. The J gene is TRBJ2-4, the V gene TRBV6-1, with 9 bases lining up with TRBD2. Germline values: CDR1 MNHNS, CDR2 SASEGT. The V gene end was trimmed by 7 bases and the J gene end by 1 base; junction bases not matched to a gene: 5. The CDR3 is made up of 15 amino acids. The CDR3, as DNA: TGTGCCAGCAATCCGAGCGGGGGGGCCAAAAACATTCAGTACTTC. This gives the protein CASNPSGGAKNIQYF.

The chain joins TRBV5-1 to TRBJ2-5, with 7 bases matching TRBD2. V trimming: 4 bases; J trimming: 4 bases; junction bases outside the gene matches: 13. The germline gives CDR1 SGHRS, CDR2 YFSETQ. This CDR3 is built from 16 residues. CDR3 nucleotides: TGCGCCAGCAGCCCTTCCGGGGCGGGAGCTGGAGAGACCCAGTACTTC. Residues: CASSPSGAGAGETQYF.

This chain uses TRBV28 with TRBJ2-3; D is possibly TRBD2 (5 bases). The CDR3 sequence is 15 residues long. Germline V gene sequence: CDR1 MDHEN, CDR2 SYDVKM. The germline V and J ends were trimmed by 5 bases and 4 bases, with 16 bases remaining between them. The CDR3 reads CASSVRETGADTQYF. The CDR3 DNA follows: TGTGCCAGCAGTGTCCGGGAAACCGGGGCAGATACGCAGTATTTT.

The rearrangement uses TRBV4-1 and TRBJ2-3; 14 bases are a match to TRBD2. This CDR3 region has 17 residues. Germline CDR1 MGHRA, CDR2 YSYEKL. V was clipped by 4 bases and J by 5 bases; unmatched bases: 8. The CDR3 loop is CASSPGTSGSVRDTQYF. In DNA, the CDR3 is TGCGCCAGCAGCCCCGGGACTAGCGGGAGCGTTAGAGATACGCAGTATTTT.

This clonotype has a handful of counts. The CDR3 nucleotides read TGTGCCAGCAGCTTGGGTCTTCCAGGGGGTAGTAATGAGCAGTTCTTC. Its translation is CASSLGLPGGSNEQFF. This sequence joins TRBV5-5 and TRBJ2-5; 7 bases map to TRBD1. TRBJ2-1 matches the DNA end more closely, so the J call is doubtful. The CDR3 extends over 16 amino acids. CDR1 SGHKS and CDR2 YYEKEE come from the germline V gene (reference sequence).

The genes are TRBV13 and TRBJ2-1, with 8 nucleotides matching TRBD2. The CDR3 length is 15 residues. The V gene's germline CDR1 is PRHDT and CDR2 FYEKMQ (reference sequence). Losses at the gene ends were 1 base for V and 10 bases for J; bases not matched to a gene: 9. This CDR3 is CASSLEGTREAEQFF. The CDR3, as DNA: TGTGCCAGCAGCTTAGAAGGGACTAGAGAGGCGGAGCAGTTCTTC. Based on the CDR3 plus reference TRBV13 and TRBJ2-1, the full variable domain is AAGVIQSPRHLIKEKRETATLKCYPIPRHDTVYWYQQGPGQDPQFLISFYEKMQSDKGSIPDRFSAQQFSDYHSELNMSSLELGDSALYFCASSLEGTREAEQFFGPGTRLTVL.

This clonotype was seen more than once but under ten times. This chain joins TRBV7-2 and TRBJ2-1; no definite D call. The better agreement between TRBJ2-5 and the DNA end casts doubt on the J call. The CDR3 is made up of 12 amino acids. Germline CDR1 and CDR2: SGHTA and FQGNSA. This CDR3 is CASNLRWETQYF. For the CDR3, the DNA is TGTGCCAGCAACCTGCGATGGGAGACCCAGTACTTC.

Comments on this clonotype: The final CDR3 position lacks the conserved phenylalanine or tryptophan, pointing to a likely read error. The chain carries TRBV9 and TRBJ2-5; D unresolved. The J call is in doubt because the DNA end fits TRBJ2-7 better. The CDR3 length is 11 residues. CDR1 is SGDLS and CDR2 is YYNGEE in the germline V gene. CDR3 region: CASSVGNEQYL. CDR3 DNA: TGTGCCAGCAGCGTAGGGAACGAGCAGTACCTC.

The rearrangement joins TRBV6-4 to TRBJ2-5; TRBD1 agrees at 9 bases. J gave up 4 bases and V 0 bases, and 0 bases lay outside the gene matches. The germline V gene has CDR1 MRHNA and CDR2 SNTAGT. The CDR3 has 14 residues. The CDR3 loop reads CASSDSTGGETQYF. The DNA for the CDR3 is TGTGCCAGCAGTGACTCGACAGGGGGAGAGACCCAGTACTTC.

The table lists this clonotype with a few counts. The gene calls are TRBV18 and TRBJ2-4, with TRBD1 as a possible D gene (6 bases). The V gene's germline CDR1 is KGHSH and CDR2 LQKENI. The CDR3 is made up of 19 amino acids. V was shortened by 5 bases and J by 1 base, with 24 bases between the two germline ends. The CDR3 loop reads CASSSRTEIPMGAKNIQYF. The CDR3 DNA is TGTGCCAGCTCATCTCGGACAGAGATACCAATGGGGGCCAAAAACATTCAGTACTTC.

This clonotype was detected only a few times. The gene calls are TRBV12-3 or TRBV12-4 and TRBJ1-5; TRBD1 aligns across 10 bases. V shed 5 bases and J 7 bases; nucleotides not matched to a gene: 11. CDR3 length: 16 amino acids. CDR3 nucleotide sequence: TGTGCCAGCAGTCAGGGGGACAGGGGAGGAGGGCAGCCCCAGCATTTT. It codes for CASSQGDRGGGQPQHF.

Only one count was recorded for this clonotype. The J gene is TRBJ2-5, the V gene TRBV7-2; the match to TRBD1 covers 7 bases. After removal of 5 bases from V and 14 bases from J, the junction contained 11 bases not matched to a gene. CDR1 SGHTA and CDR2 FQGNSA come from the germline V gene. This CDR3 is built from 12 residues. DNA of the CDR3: TGTGCCAGCAGCGAGGACGACGGGACAGTTTACTTC. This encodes CASSEDDGTVYF.